This T cell receptor beta chain emerged from a study of T cells in Graves' hyperthyroidism and ophthalmopathy. The study, taken as a whole, reports: Blood held most thyroid clonotypes expanded above 0.001 frequency.

Patients aged 18 to 65 had newly diagnosed hyperthyroidism that had lasted under 2 months. Used for diagnoses were clinical symptoms, serum thyroxine and TRAb, thyroid ultrasound and orbital computed tomography. PBMCs stemmed from approximately 10 ml fresh peripheral blood. The CDR3 loop spans 13 amino acids. V was shortened by 6 bases and J by 5 bases, with 11 bases between the two germline ends. Per germline, CDR1 SNHLY and CDR2 FYNNEI. This clonotype appeared many times. Its cognate antigen is unknown. RNA transcripts yielded amplified TCR beta CDR3 regions. HTBI primers were employed in a first-round RT-PCR of the TCR CDR3. From the multiplex PCR reads, TCRdb called clonotypes with MiXCR, one entry per CDR3 protein. Here the sample spans 300,000 to 450,000 distinct CDR3 sequences, more than 15% being singletons.

The chain has TRBV2 and TRBJ1-5; no reliable D call. What was sequenced was blood. The TCR originated in a woman aged 18-29 years with Graves' hyperthyroidism that later progressed to Graves' ophthalmopathy. The chain's CDR3 is CASRQKRDQPQHF. The CDR3 DNA follows: TGTGCCAGCAGGCAAAAGAGGGATCAGCCCCAGCATTTT.